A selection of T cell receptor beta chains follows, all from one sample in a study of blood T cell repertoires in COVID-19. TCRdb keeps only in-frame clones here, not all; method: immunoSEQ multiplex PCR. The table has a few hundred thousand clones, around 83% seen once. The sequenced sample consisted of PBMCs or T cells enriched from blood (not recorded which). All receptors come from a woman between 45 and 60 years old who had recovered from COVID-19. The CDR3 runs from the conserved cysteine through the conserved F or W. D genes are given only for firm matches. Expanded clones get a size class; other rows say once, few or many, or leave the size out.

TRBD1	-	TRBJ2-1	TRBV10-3	TGTGCCATCAGTGAGTCGTTTCAGGGGACAGGTGGGAATGAGCAGTTCTTC	CAISESFQGTGGNEQFF
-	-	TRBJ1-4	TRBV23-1	TGCGCCAGCAGTCAATCCGACACGTATGATGAAAAACTGTTTTTT	CASSQSDTYDEKLFF
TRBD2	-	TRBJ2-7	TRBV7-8	TGTGCCAGCAGCTTCAGCGGGGGGGGCTACGAGCAGTACTTC	CASSFSGGGYEQYF
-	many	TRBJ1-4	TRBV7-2	TGTGCCAGCAGCACCCAGGTGTATGAAAAACTGTTTTTT	CASSTQVYEKLFF
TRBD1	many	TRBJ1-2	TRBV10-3	TGTGCCATCAGACCCGGACAGGGCAATTGGTCTAACTATGGCTACACCTTC	CAIRPGQGNWSNYGYTF
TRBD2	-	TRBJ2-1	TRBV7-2	TGTGCCAGCAGCTTATTTGGGACTAGTTCTTTGGCTGAGCAGTTCTTC	CASSLFGTSSLAEQFF
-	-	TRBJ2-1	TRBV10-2	TGCGCCAGCAGTCCCCAGCGTGCTTTAAATGAGCAGTTCTTC	CASSPQRALNEQFF
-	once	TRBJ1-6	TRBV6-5	TGTGCCAGCAGTTACTCGAAGGGGTTTAAGAATTCACCCCTCCACTTT	CASSYSKGFKNSPLHF
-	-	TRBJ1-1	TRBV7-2	TGTGCCAGCAGCTCCAGCCCAGTCAAAGGAGGTAGCACTGAAGCTTTCTTT	CASSSSPVKGGSTEAFF
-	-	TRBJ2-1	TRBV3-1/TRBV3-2	TGTGCCAGCAGCCAGGGGTGGCGGGGACACAATGAGCAGTTCTTC	CASSQGWRGHNEQFF
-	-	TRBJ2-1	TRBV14	TGTGCCAGCAGCCAAGATGTGGGGCTAAATGAGCAATTCTTC	CASSQDVGLNEQFF
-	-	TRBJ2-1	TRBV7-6	TGTGCCAGCAGCTTAGCCCCCCGGCAGGGCTACAATGAGCAGTTCTTC	CASSLAPRQGYNEQFF
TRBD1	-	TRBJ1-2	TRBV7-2	TGTGCCAGCAGCACTCGACCCAGGGGGCTAGGCTACACCTTC	CASSTRPRGLGYTF
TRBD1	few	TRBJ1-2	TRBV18	TGTGCCAGCTCACCTGGGACAGACTATGGCTACACCTTC	CASSPGTDYGYTF
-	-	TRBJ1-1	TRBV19	TGTGCCAGTAGTATCCTCCGTTTAGGGGCGAACACTGAAGCTTTCTTT	CASSILRLGANTEAFF
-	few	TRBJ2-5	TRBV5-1	TGCGCCAGCAGCTTGATTTGGGACAAACCACAAGAGACCCAGTACTTC	CASSLIWDKPQETQYF
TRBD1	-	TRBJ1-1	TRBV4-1	TGCGCCAGCAGCCAAGATAGGTCCGACAGGGGAGCCACTGAAGCTTTCTTT	CASSQDRSDRGATEAFF
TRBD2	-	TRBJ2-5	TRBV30	TGTGCCTGGAGTGTAGGGCTAGCGGGGGAGACCCAGTACTTC	CAWSVGLAGETQYF
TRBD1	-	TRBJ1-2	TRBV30	TGTGCCTGGAGTGCACAGGGGGCGAGCGGCTACACCTTC	CAWSAQGASGYTF
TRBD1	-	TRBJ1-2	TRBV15	TGTGCCACCAGCAGAGTAGGGGGACAGTTCCACTTC	CATSRVGGQFHF
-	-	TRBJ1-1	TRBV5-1	TGCGCCAGCAGCGCACCGGGACAAGAATACATGAACACTGAAGCTTTCTTT	CASSAPGQEYMNTEAFF
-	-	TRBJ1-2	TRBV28	TGTGCCAGCCGTGTGGCGGGAGGGAGCTACACCTTC	CASRVAGGSYTF
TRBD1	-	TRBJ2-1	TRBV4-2	TGTGCCAGCAGCGCGACCCGGACAGGGAATTCCGACAATGAGCAGTTCTTC	CASSATRTGNSDNEQFF
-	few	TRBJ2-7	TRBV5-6	TGTGCCAGCAGCCCGCAGGGATTTCGGTACGAGCAGTACTTC	CASSPQGFRYEQYF
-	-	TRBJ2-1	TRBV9	TGTGCCAGCAGCGCCATAAACAAGCCCCCAGCGAGTTTGTTCTTC	CASSAINKPPASLFF
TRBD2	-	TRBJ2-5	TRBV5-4	TGTGCCAGCAGCCAACTAGCGGGAGAGGGGGAGACCCAGTACTTC	CASSQLAGEGETQYF
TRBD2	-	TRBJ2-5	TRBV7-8	TGTGCCAGCAGCTTAGGTGGTAGCGGGTGGGTTCGGTACCAAGAGACCCAGTACTTC	CASSLGGSGWVRYQETQYF
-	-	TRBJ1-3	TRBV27	TGTGCCAGCAGTCCAAGGACAATGCCTGGAAACACCATATATTTT	CASSPRTMPGNTIYF
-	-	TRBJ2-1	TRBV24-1	TGTGCCACCAGTGATGTCCGGGACAACCACAATGAGCAGTTCTTC	CATSDVRDNHNEQFF
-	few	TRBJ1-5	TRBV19	TGTGCCAGTAGTAGGGTGGGGGCCCTACTCAATCAGCCCCAGCATTTT	CASSRVGALLNQPQHF
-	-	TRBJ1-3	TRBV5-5	TGTGCCAGCAGCTTGGGCGGGGCTGGAAACACCATATATTTT	CASSLGGAGNTIYF
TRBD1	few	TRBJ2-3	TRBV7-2	TGTGCCAGCAGCTGGACAGGGAGCACAGATACGCAGTATTTT	CASSWTGSTDTQYF
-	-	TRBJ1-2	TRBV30	TGTGCCTGGAGTAGGAAGGGAGGGGGTGGCTACACCTTC	CAWSRKGGGGYTF
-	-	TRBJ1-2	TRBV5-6	TGTGCCAGCAGCCCCAGGGGAGGGGTGTATGGCTACACCTTC	CASSPRGGVYGYTF
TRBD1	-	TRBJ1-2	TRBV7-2	TGTGCCAGCAGCTGGGACAGTGTTCCTTATGGCTACACCTTC	CASSWDSVPYGYTF
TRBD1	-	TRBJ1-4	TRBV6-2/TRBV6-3	TGTGCCAGCAGCTTTGGACAGGCCGGAACTAATGAAAAACTGTTTTTT	CASSFGQAGTNEKLFF